Presented here are 12 T cell receptor beta chains from one specimen sequenced in a study of CD8 T cells in Susac syndrome. With random hexamers, reverse transcription was performed on roughly 0.45 to 1 ug of RNA. TCRdb recomputed calls from the immunoSEQ multiplex PCR reads with MiXCR, one row per CDR3 protein. The profile shows hundreds of thousands of distinct CDR3 sequences, more than 75% of them singletons. The sequenced material came from CD8+ T cells from PBMCs. The receptor set was obtained from a human donor with multiple sclerosis.

This chain joins TRBV27 and TRBJ2-7; D might be TRBD1 (6 bases). V was pared by 10 bases and J by 3 bases, with 16 bases between. The CDR3 loop spans 13 amino acids. Germline loops: CDR1 MNHEY, CDR2 SMNVEV (reference sequence). Written as DNA, the CDR3 is TGTGCCACCCAAGTACCAGGGGACTACGAGCAGTACTTC. Its translation is CATQVPGDYEQYF.

The chain carries TRBV29-1 and TRBJ1-1; possibly TRBD1 for D (6 bases). This CDR3 region has 13 residues. V lost 6 bases to trimming and J lost 1 base, with 12 bases between them. CDR1 and CDR2 (germline): SQVTM, ANQGSEA. The DNA for the CDR3 is TGCAGCGTCCAGGGACATAGGAACACTGAAGCTTTCTTT. It is translated as CSVQGHRNTEAFF.

This rearrangement joins TRBV27 to TRBJ2-2, with D perhaps TRBD1 or TRBD2 (5 bases each). V was cut by 3 bases and J by 2 bases, with 16 bases left in between. Per the germline V gene, CDR1 is MNHEY and CDR2 is SMNVEV (reference sequence). The length of the CDR3 is 17 residues. The CDR3 DNA sequence: TGTGCCAGCAGTTTTTCCGGGACCCGGGTTAACACCGGGGAGCTGTTTTTT. Protein sequence: CASSFSGTRVNTGELFF.

This chain joins TRBV2 and TRBJ1-2; no reliable D call. Trimming stripped 10 bases from V and 3 bases from J, with 6 bases between. The CDR3 length is 10 residues. Germline V gene sequence: CDR1 SNHLY, CDR2 FYNNEI. The CDR3: CANRDYGYTF. DNA of the CDR3: TGTGCCAACCGGGACTATGGCTACACCTTC.

This clonotype was observed a single time. CDR3 DNA: TGTGCCAGCAGTGATCCCCTTTTGGCGGGACAGAATGAGCAGTTCTTC. It translates to CASSDPLLAGQNEQFF. V gene TRBV2 combines with J gene TRBJ2-1; maybe TRBD1 (7 bases). V shed 3 bases and J shed 7 bases, with 19 bases lying between them. CDR1 and CDR2 from the germline V gene are SNHLY and FYNNEI. The length of the CDR3 is 16 residues.

This clonotype came up a few times. This chain uses TRBV28 with TRBJ2-7; TRBD2 matches at 9 bases. CDR3 length equals 14 residues. The V and J ends lost 2 bases and 2 bases, in that order; junction bases with no gene match: 1. Germline V gene lookup returns CDR1 MDHEN and CDR2 SYDVKM. CDR3: CASSLAGGTYEQYF. The CDR3 DNA reads as TGTGCCAGCAGTTTAGCGGGGGGGACCTACGAGCAGTACTTC.

This chain uses TRBV7-9 with TRBJ2-1, with 8 positions matching TRBD2. Trimming at V came to 4 bases and at J to 4 bases, leaving 6 bases not matched to a gene. Germline CDR1 and CDR2: SEHNR and FQNEAQ (reference sequence). The CDR3 totals 15 residues. The CDR3 DNA reads as TGTGCCAGCAGCTCGGGGGGACTAGTTTACAATGAGCAGTTCTTC. It specifies CASSSGGLVYNEQFF.

The V gene is TRBV5-4, the J gene TRBJ2-1; no definite D call. The CDR3 has 12 amino acids. Germline V gives CDR1 SGHNT, CDR2 YYREEE (reference sequence). Trimming took 0 bases from V and 7 from J, leaving 5 bases between them. Written as DNA, the CDR3 is TGTGCCAGCAGCTTGGATGGTAATGAGCAGTTCTTC. This codes for CASSLDGNEQFF.

The chain joins TRBV2 to TRBJ2-5; no reliable D call. The CDR3 is made up of 11 amino acids. Germline V gene lookup returns CDR1 SNHLY and CDR2 FYNNEI. CDR3 in amino acids: CSKRAGETQYF. CDR3 coding DNA: TGTTCGAAGCGAGCTGGAGAGACCCAGTACTTC.

V usage is TRBV20-1 and J usage is TRBJ2-1; unclear D gene. Germline loops: CDR1 DFQATT, CDR2 SNEGSKA (reference sequence). Deletions cut 5 bases from V and 3 bases from J, with 17 bases between. The CDR3 runs 15 residues. In DNA form, the CDR3 reads TGCAGTGCTGGGGAACAGATGAATTTCTACAATGAGCAGTTCTTC. Translated: CSAGEQMNFYNEQFF.

A word on this clonotype: An end of the junction differs from the germline gene, which may be a read error. This chain links TRBV28 with TRBJ2-5; no clear D gene. The CDR3 contains 14 residues. Germline V CDR1 and CDR2: MDHEN, SYDVKM. The CDR3: CATSSDILQETQYF. The CDR3 DNA follows: TGTGCCACCAGTAGTGATATCCTCCAAGAGACCCAGTACTTC. The variable domain in full, with the rest retrieved from reference TRBV28 and TRBJ2-5, is DVKVTQSSRYLVKRTGEKVFLECVQDMDHENMFWYRQDPGLGLRLIYFSYDVKMKEKGDIPEGYSVSREKKERFSLILESASTNQTSMYLCATSSDILQETQYFGPGTRLLVL.

The CDR3 loop is CASSFPSGRASGANVLTF. In DNA form, the CDR3 reads TGTGCCAGCAGCTTTCCGAGCGGGAGGGCCTCTGGGGCCAACGTCCTGACTTTC. This rearrangement joins TRBV7-9 to TRBJ2-6, with 10 nucleotides matching TRBD2. V trimming: 3 bases; J trimming: 0 bases; junction bases outside the gene matches: 5. Germline CDR1 is SEHNR and CDR2 is FQNEAQ (reference sequence). The CDR3 totals 18 residues.